This T cell receptor (beta chain) emerged from a study of sequential checkpoint blockade in melanoma. This CDR3 comprises 14 residues. Germline CDR1 reads SGHNT; CDR2 reads YENEEA. V was pared by 3 bases and J by 5 bases, with 10 bases between. Treatment described: randomized to nivolumab then ipilimumab (arm A) or the reverse (arm B). Regarding the study as a whole: Tumor T-cell fraction and clonality correlated with PD-L1 and CD8+ counts.

The assay was immunoSEQ multiplex PCR, and TCRdb's table has in-frame clones only and misses some. Of about 2,200 clones detected, 20% to 25% appear once; the ten largest clones hold roughly 15%. This clone is medium-sized in the sample. Its antigen is undetermined. The TCR originated in a human donor with melanoma. Material: tumor tissue (inferred from file names), obtained from a patient given nivolumab and ipilimumab in sequence. The chain is built from TRBV11-3 and TRBJ2-2; D is uncertain. In nucleotides, the CDR3 is TGTGCCAGCAGCTTGGTAGAGAAAACCGGGGAGCTGTTTTTT. Translating gives CASSLVEKTGELFF.